This TCR beta chain was observed in a study of T cell repertoires in cytomegalovirus infection (dated by TCRdb to the late 2010s). Concerning the study at large: Alongside well-studied HLA-B-restricted epitopes, the peptide stimulations were aimed at recently identified HLA-C-restricted CMV epitopes, whose presentation resists viral immunomodulation. Because public TCR beta signatures pointed to carriage of CMV infection together with the matching HLA type, the HLA type of each donor mattered for the analysis.

Results and caveats for the whole study, not just this receptor: Carriers of CMV infection plus the relevant HLA type were discriminated by the cumulative frequency of public TCR beta family members in the study cohort and in an independent roughly 370-donor cohort. The ex vivo response was dominated by HLA-C-restricted CMV-specific TCR beta clonotypes, which also provided the single most frequent clonotype in two of eight donors.

Taken from cysteine to phenylalanine, the CDR3 has 18 residues. Only the CDR3 part of the read is kept: 54 bases, read in frame from the first base. V has 1 base trimmed and J has 3 bases trimmed; junction bases matching no gene number 15. Looking up the germline V gene yields CDR1 SGHTA and CDR2 FQGNSA. The run used an Illumina HiSeq 1500. Through fastp at Q25 and MiXCR, TCRdb rebuilt clones from the public reads, retaining in-frame beta chains. Rows are unified per CDR3 protein, each entry keeping the most common DNA and genes. For this sample the table gives roughly 700,000 distinct CDR3 sequences, of which around 30% were detected only once. 18% of the sample is taken by the ten largest. The treatment or condition label, as the study defines it: in vitro stimulation with specific CMV peptide epitopes to enrich CMV-specific T cells. Many counts were recorded for this clonotype. Its antigen is not yet known. Nothing much larger sits one base from this clone, and base qualities are not available.

The chain was built from TRBV7-2 and TRBJ2-7; 7 central nucleotides agree with TRBD2. The source material was cultured PBMCs, sampled from culture after CMV antigen stimulation. The clonotype originates from a human donor in good health (CMV status not recorded). Some clones in this sample may be carry-over from other donors' samples. The CDR3 protein is CASSLGPLMERGYYEQYF. In nucleotide form, the sequence is TGTGCCAGCAGCTTAGGGCCACTGATGGAGCGGGGATACTACGAGCAGTACTTC.